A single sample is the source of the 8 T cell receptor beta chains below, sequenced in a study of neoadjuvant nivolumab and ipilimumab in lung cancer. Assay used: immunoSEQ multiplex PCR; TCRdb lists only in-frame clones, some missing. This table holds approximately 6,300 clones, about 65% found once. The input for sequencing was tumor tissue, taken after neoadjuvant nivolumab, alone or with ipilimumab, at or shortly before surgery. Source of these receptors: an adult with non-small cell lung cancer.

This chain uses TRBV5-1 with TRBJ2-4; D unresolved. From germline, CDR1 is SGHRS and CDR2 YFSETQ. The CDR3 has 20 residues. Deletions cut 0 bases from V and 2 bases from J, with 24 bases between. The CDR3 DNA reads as TGCGCCAGCAGCTTGGGGGTGGCAGGAATCTCCGCTTTGACCAAAAACATTCAGTACTTC. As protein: CASSLGVAGISALTKNIQYF. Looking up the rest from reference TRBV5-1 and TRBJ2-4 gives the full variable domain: KAGVTQTPRYLIKTRGQQVTLSCSPISGHRSVSWYQQTPGQGLQFLFEYFSETQRNKGNFPGRFSGRQFSNSRSEMNVSTLELGDSALYLCASSLGVAGISALTKNIQYFGAGTRLSVL.

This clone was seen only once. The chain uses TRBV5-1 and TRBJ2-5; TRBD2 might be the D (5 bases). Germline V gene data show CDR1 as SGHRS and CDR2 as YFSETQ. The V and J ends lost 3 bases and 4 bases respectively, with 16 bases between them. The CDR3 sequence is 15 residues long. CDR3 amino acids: CASSSAGVRRETQYF. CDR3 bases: TGCGCCAGCAGCTCAGCCGGGGTCCGGAGAGAGACCCAGTACTTC. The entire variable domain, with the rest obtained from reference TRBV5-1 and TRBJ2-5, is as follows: KAGVTQTPRYLIKTRGQQVTLSCSPISGHRSVSWYQQTPGQGLQFLFEYFSETQRNKGNFPGRFSGRQFSNSRSEMNVSTLELGDSALYLCASSSAGVRRETQYFGPGTRLLVL.

The CDR3 DNA reads as TGTGCCAGCACCCGGGGGGTGAGGACTTCGAATGAAAAACTGTTTTTT. Translating it yields CASTRGVRTSNEKLFF. This chain joins TRBV7-9 and TRBJ1-4; D may be TRBD1 (5 bases). The germline V gene has CDR1 SEHNR and CDR2 FQNEAQ (reference sequence). CDR3 length: 16 amino acids. Between the trimmed V and J ends, which lost 7 bases and 5 bases, there was a span of 20 bases.

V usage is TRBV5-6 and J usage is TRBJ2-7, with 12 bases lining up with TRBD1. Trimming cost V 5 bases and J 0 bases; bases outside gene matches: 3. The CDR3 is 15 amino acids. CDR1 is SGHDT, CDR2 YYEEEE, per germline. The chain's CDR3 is CASRRGQGASYEQYF. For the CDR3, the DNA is TGTGCCAGCAGACGGGGACAGGGGGCCTCCTACGAGCAGTACTTC.

The CDR3 DNA sequence: TGCGCCAGCAGCTTGGCGGGCGGGGGCCGTGGAAACACCATATATTTT. This translates into CASSLAGGGRGNTIYF. The chain uses TRBV5-1 and TRBJ1-3; possible D gene TRBD1, 6 bases. The CDR3 length is 16 residues. V lost 0 bases to trimming and J lost 3 bases, with 13 bases between them. The germline V gene encodes CDR1 SGHRS and CDR2 YFSETQ.

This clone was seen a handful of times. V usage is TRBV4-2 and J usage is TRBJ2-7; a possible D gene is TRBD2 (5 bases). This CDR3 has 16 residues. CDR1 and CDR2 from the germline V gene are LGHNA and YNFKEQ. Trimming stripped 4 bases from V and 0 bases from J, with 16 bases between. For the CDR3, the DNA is TGTGCCAGCAGCCCTGCGGGCGGGCTGAGCTCCTACGAGCAGTACTTC. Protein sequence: CASSPAGGLSSYEQYF.

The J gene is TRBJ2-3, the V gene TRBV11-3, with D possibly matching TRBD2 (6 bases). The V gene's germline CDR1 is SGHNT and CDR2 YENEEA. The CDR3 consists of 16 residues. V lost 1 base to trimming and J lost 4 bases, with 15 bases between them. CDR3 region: CASSLGLYGGADTQYF. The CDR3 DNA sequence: TGTGCCAGCAGCTTAGGTTTATACGGGGGAGCAGATACGCAGTATTTT.

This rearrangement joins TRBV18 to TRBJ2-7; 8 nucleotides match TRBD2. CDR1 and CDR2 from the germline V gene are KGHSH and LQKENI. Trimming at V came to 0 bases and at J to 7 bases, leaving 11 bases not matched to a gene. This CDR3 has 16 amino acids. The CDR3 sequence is CASSPPWAGGAWEQYF. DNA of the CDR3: TGTGCCAGCTCACCACCATGGGCGGGAGGCGCTTGGGAGCAGTACTTC.